This T cell receptor (beta chain) stems from a study of T cell repertoires in cytomegalovirus infection. Background on the study: Public TCR beta signatures indicated both CMV infection and matching HLA type.

Study-level results: Carriers of CMV and the relevant HLA type were discriminated by public TCR beta frequency.

At least ten counts were recorded for this clonotype. Its antigen is currently unknown. From the reads, TCRdb called clonotypes with MiXCR, one entry per CDR3 protein. The sample has around 450,000 distinct CDR3 sequences; 25% to 40% are singletons. The specimen was PBMCs. This TCR came from a human donor in good health (CMV status not recorded). Some clones in this sample may be carry-over from other donors' samples.

CDR3 nucleotides: TGTGCCAGCAGCTCTCCCCCCGGGACGGGCGCCTACAATGAGCAGTTCTTC. Translated: CASSSPPGTGAYNEQFF. The chain joins TRBV7-2 to TRBJ2-1; either TRBD1 or TRBD2 may supply D (5 bases each). CDR1 is SGHTA, CDR2 FQGNSA, per germline. Trimming cost V 4 bases and J 2 bases, with 18 bases left between them. The CDR3 extends over 17 amino acids. Using reference TRBV7-2 and TRBJ2-1 for the parts outside the CDR3, the full variable domain is GAGVSQSPSNKVTEKGKDVELRCDPISGHTALYWYRQSLGQGLEFLIYFQGNSAPDKSGLPSDRFSAERTGGSVSTLTIQRTQQEDSAVYLCASSSPPGTGAYNEQFFGPGTRLTVL.